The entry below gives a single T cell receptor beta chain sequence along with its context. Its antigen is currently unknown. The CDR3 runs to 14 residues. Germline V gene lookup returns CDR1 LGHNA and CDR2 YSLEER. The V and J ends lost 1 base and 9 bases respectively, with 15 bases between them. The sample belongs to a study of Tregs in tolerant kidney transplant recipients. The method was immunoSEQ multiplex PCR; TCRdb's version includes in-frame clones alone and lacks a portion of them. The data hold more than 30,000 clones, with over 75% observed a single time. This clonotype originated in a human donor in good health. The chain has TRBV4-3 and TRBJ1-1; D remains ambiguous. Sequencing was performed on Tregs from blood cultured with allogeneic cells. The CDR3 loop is CASSQARVAAKAFF. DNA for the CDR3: TGCGCCAGCAGCCAAGCGAGGGTAGCAGCCAAAGCTTTCTTT.